The 28 T cell receptor beta chains given below trace back to one sample, sequenced in a study of blood T cell repertoires in COVID-19. Some clones are missing from TCRdb's copy, which holds only in-frame ones; the method was immunoSEQ multiplex PCR. The repertoire consists of approximately 110,000 clones, with more than 85% occurring once and the leading ten covering approximately 2%. Material: peripheral blood. These receptors were taken from a man in his fifties with COVID-19, enrolled during active disease.

About this clone: At the DNA level, this CDR3 is encoded by other sequences in the same sample as well. The V and J genes are TRBV7-2 and TRBJ2-3; tentatively, D is TRBD2 (6 bases). This CDR3 comprises 15 residues. Between the trimmed V and J ends, which lost 0 bases and 2 bases, there was a span of 9 bases. Germline lookup yields CDR1 SGHTA and CDR2 FQGNSA. The chain's CDR3 is CASSLASGSTDTQYF. CDR3 DNA sequence: TGTGCCAGCAGCTTAGCTAGCGGATCCACAGATACGCAGTATTTT.

V gene TRBV11-3 combines with J gene TRBJ2-1; 8 bases align to TRBD2. The germline V gene has CDR1 SGHNT and CDR2 YENEEA. With V trimmed by 5 bases and J by 5 bases, 8 bases remained unmatched. The CDR3 is 15 residues long. Written as DNA, the CDR3 is TGTGCCAGCAGCCTTCTTAGCGGGATCGACAATGAGCAGTTCTTC. It is translated as CASSLLSGIDNEQFF.

The rearrangement joins TRBV5-4 to TRBJ1-1; TRBD1 aligns across 8 bases. V was pared by 4 bases and J by 1 base, with 6 bases of the junction left unmatched. CDR1 and CDR2 (germline): SGHNT, YYREEE (reference sequence). There are 15 residues in the CDR3. The CDR3, as DNA: TGTGCCAGCAGCACCCGGACAGGGACGAACACTGAAGCTTTCTTT. This encodes CASSTRTGTNTEAFF.

This clone was observed a few times. V usage is TRBV7-2 and J usage is TRBJ1-5; 7 bases are a match to TRBD1. V lost 5 bases to trimming and J lost 5 bases; unmatched junction nucleotides: 3. CDR3 length equals 13 residues. The germline gives CDR1 SGHTA, CDR2 FQGNSA. Here the CDR3 DNA reads TGTGCCAGCAGCCCCGACAGGGATCAGCCCCAGCATTTT. As protein: CASSPDRDQPQHF.

The chain is built from TRBV6-1 and TRBJ1-3; the D is unclear. The CDR3 length is 13 residues. CDR1 and CDR2 from the germline V gene are MNHNS and SASEGT. The V and J ends lost 1 base and 5 bases respectively, with 6 bases between them. CDR3 sequence: CASSEDSRNTIYF. The CDR3 DNA is TGTGCCAGCAGTGAAGACAGTCGAAACACCATATATTTT.

V is TRBV30 and J is TRBJ2-3, with 7 bases matching TRBD1. The J segment lost 2 bases and the V segment lost 2 bases, leaving 4 bases of the junction unmatched. The length of the CDR3 is 14 residues. Per the germline V gene, CDR1 is GTSNPN and CDR2 is SVGIG (reference sequence). CDR3 nucleotides: TGTGCCTGGAGTCGAGGACAGGTCACAGATACGCAGTATTTT. This sequence encodes CAWSRGQVTDTQYF.

This chain links TRBV10-3 with TRBJ2-5, with 10 nucleotides matching TRBD1. CDR1 is ENHRY, CDR2 SYGVKD, per germline. The CDR3 totals 15 residues. Losses at the gene ends were 3 bases for V and 5 bases for J; bases not matched to a gene: 6. CDR3 DNA: TGTGCCATCAGTGACGACAGGGGGCGCAGGGAGACCCAGTACTTC. Translation gives CAISDDRGRRETQYF.

CDR3 sequence: CASSETGGGEQFF. In DNA form, the CDR3 reads TGTGCCAGCAGCGAGACCGGTGGCGGTGAGCAGTTCTTC. The chain joins TRBV6-2 or TRBV6-3 to TRBJ2-1; unclear D gene. Germline V gene sequence: CDR1 MNHEY, CDR2 SVGEGT. The ends were cut back, 6 bases at V and 9 bases at J, with 15 bases in the middle. This CDR3 is built from 13 residues.

This clone was picked up one time. DNA for the CDR3: TGTGCCAGCAGTCCGCCGACTAGCGGGTCCCACTACGAGCAGTACTTC. It codes for CASSPPTSGSHYEQYF. This chain links TRBV6-2 or TRBV6-3 with TRBJ2-7; 10 bases fit TRBD2. The CDR3 runs 16 residues. In germline, CDR1 is MNHEY, CDR2 SVGEGT. The V and J ends lost 5 bases and 3 bases, in that order; junction bases with no gene match: 10.

This sequence joins TRBV6-6 and TRBJ1-1, with 11 bases lining up with TRBD1. Trimming at V came to 10 bases and at J to 2 bases, leaving 6 bases not matched to a gene. This CDR3 has 14 amino acids. The germline gives CDR1 MNHNY, CDR2 SVGAGI (reference sequence). The CDR3 nucleotides are TGTGCCACCGGACAGGGGGCTGTTAACACTGAAGCTTTCTTT. Encoded protein: CATGQGAVNTEAFF.

V gene TRBV6-5 combines with J gene TRBJ1-6, with 7 bases that match TRBD1. The germline V gene has CDR1 MNHEY and CDR2 SVGAGI. The CDR3 loop spans 14 amino acids. V gave up 6 bases and J gave up 3 bases; unmatched junction bases: 2. The CDR3 protein is CASSRDSYNSPLHF. The CDR3 DNA follows: TGTGCCAGCAGCCGGGACAGCTATAATTCACCCCTCCACTTT.

This chain uses TRBV18 with TRBJ1-1; no reliable D call. From germline, CDR1 is KGHSH and CDR2 LQKENI. CDR3 length equals 16 residues. With 4 bases removed from V and 3 bases from J, the gap between germline ends came to 18 bases. The CDR3 bases are TGTGCCAGCTCACGGTACCTTACCGAGGGAGACACTGAAGCTTTCTTT. Translating gives CASSRYLTEGDTEAFF.

The chain has TRBV19 and TRBJ2-1, with TRBD1 matching over 7 bases. CDR3 length: 17 residues. V lost 2 bases and J lost 5; bases outside the gene matches: 12. CDR1 LNHDA and CDR2 SQIVND come from the germline V gene (reference sequence). CDR3 nucleotides: TGTGCCAGTAGTATACGTTGGCCAGGGGGTTATAACAATGAGCAGTTCTTC. It specifies CASSIRWPGGYNNEQFF.

This sequence joins TRBV5-5 and TRBJ2-7; no reliable D call. Per the germline V gene, CDR1 is SGHKS and CDR2 is YYEKEE (reference sequence). V lost 2 bases and J 0 bases, leaving 6 bases between the germline ends. The CDR3 is 13 residues long. The CDR3 nucleotides read TGTGCCAGCAGCTTACAGATCTCCTACGAGCAGTACGTC. Translated, it gives CASSLQISYEQYV.

This clone appeared once. The chain joins TRBV5-6 to TRBJ2-3; D is uncertain. V was clipped by 3 bases and J by 4 bases, with 12 bases between them. The CDR3 is 14 amino acids. Looked up from germline, CDR1 is SGHDT and CDR2 is YYEEEE. The chain's CDR3 is CASSSPPTADTQYF. DNA of the CDR3: TGTGCCAGCAGCTCCCCACCTACGGCAGATACGCAGTATTTT.

V gene TRBV6-1 combines with J gene TRBJ1-5; 7 bases line up with TRBD1. The CDR3 is 14 amino acids. Germline lookup yields CDR1 MNHNS and CDR2 SASEGT. V lost 1 base and J lost 5; bases outside the gene matches: 2. CDR3 amino acids: CASSEGDSYQPQHF. For the CDR3, the DNA is TGTGCCAGCAGTGAAGGGGACAGCTATCAGCCCCAGCATTTT.

The sample holds one count of this clone. The chain couples TRBV6-5 to TRBJ1-5, with D possibly TRBD1 on 5 matching bases. Germline V lookup: CDR1 MNHEY, CDR2 SVGAGI. The CDR3 consists of 15 residues. The ends were cut back, 5 bases at V and 4 bases at J, with 15 bases in the middle. The CDR3 spells CASSPYRQINQPQHF. In nucleotides, the CDR3 is TGTGCCAGCAGTCCGTACCGACAGATTAATCAGCCCCAGCATTTT.

The chain joins TRBV6-5 to TRBJ1-1; D is unresolved. This CDR3 comprises 14 residues. Between the trimmed V and J ends, which lost 7 bases and 1 base, there was a span of 13 bases. Germline V gene data show CDR1 as MNHEY and CDR2 as SVGAGI. The CDR3 DNA reads as TGTGCCAGCACCGCCGACTCTCAGAACACTGAAGCTTTCTTT. Amino acids: CASTADSQNTEAFF.

The rearrangement uses TRBV9 and TRBJ2-7, with D unresolved. V was trimmed by 4 bases and J by 5 bases, leaving 16 bases between them. There are 14 residues in the CDR3. Per germline, CDR1 SGDLS and CDR2 YYNGEE. CDR3 nucleotide sequence: TGTGCCAGCAGCCCCCGAAACTCGGTGAACGAGCAGTACTTC. Protein product: CASSPRNSVNEQYF. The full variable domain, completed using reference TRBV9 and TRBJ2-7, is DSGVTQTPKHLITATGQRVTLRCSPRSGDLSVYWYQQSLDQGLQFLIQYYNGEERAKGNILERFSAQQFPDLHSELNLSSLELGDSALYFCASSPRNSVNEQYFGPGTRLTVT.

The V call is TRBV28, the J call TRBJ1-2, with D possibly being TRBD1 (6 bases). CDR1 MDHEN and CDR2 SYDVKM come from the germline V gene. There are 13 residues in the CDR3. Trimming took 2 bases from V and 2 from J, leaving 6 bases between them. CDR3 in DNA: TGTGCCAGCAGTTTAGGGGGCAACTATGGCTACACCTTC. Translating it yields CASSLGGNYGYTF.

About this clone: Compared with germline, one end of the junction differs, possibly owing to a read error. This chain connects TRBV7-2 to TRBJ1-5; TRBD1 is a possible D gene (6 bases). The CDR3 spans 17 residues. The germline V gene has CDR1 SGHTA and CDR2 FQGNSA. The chain's CDR3 is CASSLGEGRGGNQPQHF. CDR3 nucleotides: TGTGCCAGCAGCTTAGGGGAAGGACGGGGGGGCAACCAGCCCCAGCATTTT.

The rearrangement joins TRBV10-1 to TRBJ2-2; 8 bases agree with TRBD1. The CDR3 loop spans 14 amino acids. Germline CDR1 is WNHNN and CDR2 is SYGVQD (reference sequence). Trimming at V came to 6 bases and at J to 4 bases, leaving 4 bases not matched to a gene. The CDR3 coding sequence is TGCGCCAGCAGCCCAGGGGGCATCACCGGGGAGCTGTTTTTT. It translates to CASSPGGITGELFF.

This clone was counted between two and nine times. The V call is TRBV7-9, the J call TRBJ2-2; D is possibly TRBD1 (6 bases). The germline V gene encodes CDR1 SEHNR and CDR2 FQNEAQ (reference sequence). V was cut by 7 bases and J by 3 bases, with 12 bases left in between. The CDR3 is made up of 14 amino acids. The CDR3 loop reads CASTPQGYTGELFF. CDR3 in DNA: TGTGCCAGCACGCCCCAGGGGTACACCGGGGAGCTGTTTTTT.

The V call is TRBV15, the J call TRBJ1-5, with a tentative D call TRBD1 (5 bases). The CDR3 runs to 16 residues. Germline V gene lookup returns CDR1 LNHNV and CDR2 YYDKDF (reference sequence). V lost 2 bases, J lost 9 bases, and 20 bases lay in between. Here the CDR3 reads CATSRSSGLPGAPQHF. CDR3 sequence (DNA): TGTGCCACCAGCAGATCCTCAGGGTTACCGGGCGCGCCCCAGCATTTT.

This clone has only one observation. The rearrangement joins TRBV11-3 to TRBJ2-1; D possibly corresponds to TRBD1 (5 bases). The CDR3 is 17 amino acids. V lost 5 bases, J lost 0 bases, and 17 bases lay in between. Germline V gives CDR1 SGHNT, CDR2 YENEEA. The CDR3 reads CASSRSPRDSSYNEQFF. CDR3 sequence (DNA): TGTGCCAGCAGCAGATCCCCCCGAGACAGCTCCTACAATGAGCAGTTCTTC.

V gene TRBV10-1 combines with J gene TRBJ2-7, with D possibly TRBD1 on 6 matching bases. Germline V gene lookup returns CDR1 WNHNN and CDR2 SYGVQD (reference sequence). The CDR3 consists of 15 residues. The ends were cut back, 2 bases at V and 4 bases at J, with 15 bases in the middle. CDR3 nucleotides: TGCGCCAGCAGTGAGCCCCGGACAGCCGAGTACGAGCAGTACGTC. Its translation: CASSEPRTAEYEQYV.

The chain recombines TRBV6-2 or TRBV6-3 with TRBJ1-3; 10 bases fit TRBD1. CDR1 is MNHEY and CDR2 is SVGEGT in the germline V gene. V was pared by 2 bases and J by 2 bases, with 3 bases of the junction left unmatched. The length of the CDR3 is 16 residues. CDR3 loop: CASSYDRGLPGNTIYF. CDR3 DNA sequence: TGTGCCAGCAGTTACGACAGGGGGCTCCCTGGAAACACCATATATTTT.

V and J are TRBV28 and TRBJ1-2; possibly TRBD1 for D (6 bases). The germline V gene has CDR1 MDHEN and CDR2 SYDVKM. The germline V and J ends were trimmed by 5 bases and 7 bases, with 20 bases remaining between them. The CDR3 spans 15 residues. CDR3 protein: CASSPYMTGWGGYTF. DNA for the CDR3: TGTGCCAGCAGTCCGTATATGACAGGCTGGGGTGGCTACACCTTC.